The 20 T cell receptor beta chains below all came from one sample that was sequenced in a study of cytomegalovirus exposure and HLA in healthy donors. With 60 Vbeta and 13 Jbeta primers, the PCR was carried out. Clones were read by immunoSEQ multiplex PCR, and TCRdb kept only the in-frame ones, dropping some. The sample consists of about 190,000 clones, roughly 77% of them appearing once. The sequencing input was PBMCs. The receptor source for this set is a woman younger than 45 in good health and CMV-seropositive.

V and J are TRBV19 and TRBJ2-1; D ambiguous. The CDR3 is 16 residues long. Trimming left V 3 bases short and J 0 bases short, with 12 bases between. Germline values: CDR1 LNHDA, CDR2 SQIVND (reference sequence). CDR3 bases: TGTGCCAGTAGTATGTTGCTCTCCAGCTCCTACAATGAGCAGTTCTTC. As protein: CASSMLLSSSYNEQFF.

This sequence joins TRBV27 and TRBJ2-1; 13 nucleotides agree with TRBD2. This CDR3 has 16 amino acids. Trimming at V came to 3 bases and at J to 1 base, leaving 0 bases not matched to a gene. Looked up from germline, CDR1 is MNHEY and CDR2 is SMNVEV (reference sequence). The CDR3 protein is CASSLGLAGSYNEQFF. The CDR3 nucleotides read TGTGCCAGCAGTTTGGGACTAGCGGGATCCTACAATGAGCAGTTCTTC.

The gene calls are TRBV11-2 and TRBJ2-1; no definite D call. Germline V gene sequence: CDR1 SGHAT, CDR2 FQNNGV. This CDR3 contains 13 residues. Deletions cut 5 bases from V and 8 bases from J, with 13 bases between. The CDR3 loop reads CASSPQVGDEQFF. Written as DNA, the CDR3 is TGTGCCAGCAGCCCGCAGGTGGGCGATGAGCAGTTCTTC. The full variable domain, in which reference TRBV11-2 and TRBJ2-1 provide the parts outside the CDR3, is EAGVAQSPRYKIIEKRQSVAFWCNPISGHATLYWYQQILGQGPKLLIQFQNNGVVDDSQLPKDRFSAERLKGVDSTLKIQPAKLEDSAVYLCASSPQVGDEQFFGPGTRLTVL.

There are a few counts of this clone. V and J are TRBV19 and TRBJ2-7; 12 bases agree with TRBD2. This CDR3 has 17 residues. Unmatched junction bases numbered 11, after V lost 2 bases and J lost 6 bases. CDR1 LNHDA and CDR2 SQIVND come from the germline V gene (reference sequence). The CDR3 is CASSISLAGGLFGEQYF. DNA of the CDR3: TGTGCCAGTAGTATAAGTCTAGCGGGAGGGCTCTTCGGCGAGCAGTACTTC.

This chain uses TRBV19 with TRBJ2-5; D might be TRBD1 (6 bases). The germline V gene encodes CDR1 LNHDA and CDR2 SQIVND (reference sequence). Deletions cut 7 bases from V and 0 bases from J, with 12 bases between. The CDR3 runs to 14 residues. The CDR3 DNA reads TGTGCCAGTACCTCCGGGGACAACCAAGAGACCCAGTACTTC. Translation: CASTSGDNQETQYF. The full variable domain, with the rest looked up from reference TRBV19 and TRBJ2-5, is DGGITQSPKYLFRKEGQNVTLSCEQNLNHDAMYWYRQDPGQGLRLIYYSQIVNDFQKGDIAEGYSVSREKKESFPLTVTSAQKNPTAFYLCASTSGDNQETQYFGPGTRLLVL.

This clone was counted a single time. The genes are TRBV29-1 and TRBJ2-6; no clear D. Germline assignment: CDR1 SQVTM and CDR2 ANQGSEA. The CDR3 loop spans 13 amino acids. V lost 3 bases and J lost 2, with 5 bases in between. The CDR3, as DNA: TGCAGCGTTGATATCGCTGGGGCCAACGTCCTGACTTTC. This sequence encodes CSVDIAGANVLTF.

This clone appeared a single time. The chain combines TRBV28 with TRBJ1-1; 9 bases map to TRBD1. Germline CDR1 and CDR2: MDHEN and SYDVKM. The V gene end was trimmed by 3 bases and the J gene end by 1 base; junction bases not matched to a gene: 3. This CDR3 is built from 15 residues. As DNA, the CDR3 is TGTGCCAGCAGTTTCCAGACAGGGGGGAACACTGAAGCTTTCTTT. Its translation is CASSFQTGGNTEAFF.

This clone was detected only once. J is TRBJ1-2 and V is TRBV27, with 7 bases identical to TRBD1. Trimming at V came to 8 bases and at J to 3 bases, leaving 0 bases not matched to a gene. This CDR3 comprises 11 residues. Germline CDR1 MNHEY, CDR2 SMNVEV (reference sequence). Here the CDR3 reads CASGTDYGYTF. The CDR3 nucleotides are TGTGCCAGCGGGACAGACTATGGCTACACCTTC.

This chain joins TRBV4-1 and TRBJ2-3, with D perhaps TRBD1 (6 bases). Trimming removed 0 bases from V and 5 bases from J, with 9 bases in between. The germline CDR1 and CDR2 sequences are MGHRA and YSYEKL. This CDR3 is built from 14 residues. Written as DNA, the CDR3 is TGCGCCAGCAGCCAAGATCGGACAGAAGATACGCAGTATTTT. Amino acids: CASSQDRTEDTQYF.

This chain links TRBV6-1 with TRBJ1-1, with 12 bases matching TRBD1. Germline values: CDR1 MNHNS, CDR2 SASEGT. With 8 bases clipped from V and 5 bases from J, the junction kept 9 bases outside the gene matches. This CDR3 contains 15 residues. This CDR3 is CASSFGTGGRTEAFF. DNA for the CDR3: TGTGCCAGCTCCTTTGGGACAGGGGGCCGAACTGAAGCTTTCTTT.

A note on this clone: Mismatch with germline at one junction end may stem from a read error. The rearrangement joins TRBV28 to TRBJ2-1; 8 bases line up with TRBD1. CDR1 and CDR2 (germline): MDHEN, SYDVKM. The CDR3 has 16 amino acids. CDR3: CASRFRGRVDYNEQFF. The CDR3 nucleotides read TGTGCCAGCCGTTTCAGGGGGCGGGTAGACTACAATGAGCAGTTCTTC.

The rearrangement uses TRBV4-2 and TRBJ2-5, with D possibly matching TRBD1 (6 bases). Germline CDR1 reads LGHNA; CDR2 reads YNFKEQ. The ends were cut back, 8 bases at V and 0 bases at J, with 10 bases in the middle. The CDR3 covers 13 residues. The CDR3: CASAGQNQETQYF. As DNA, the CDR3 is TGTGCCAGCGCCGGACAGAACCAAGAGACCCAGTACTTC.

This rearrangement joins TRBV28 to TRBJ1-5; the match to TRBD1 covers 7 bases. CDR1 MDHEN and CDR2 SYDVKM come from the germline V gene. This CDR3 contains 16 residues. V trimming: 6 bases; J trimming: 5 bases; junction bases outside the gene matches: 13. The CDR3, as DNA: TGTGCCAGCAGCCGGAGCTTCGGACAGGTCCATCAGCCCCAGCATTTT. It specifies CASSRSFGQVHQPQHF.

The chain links TRBV19 to TRBJ1-5; weak D call: TRBD1 (6 bases). The V end lost 5 bases, the J end lost 2 bases, and 13 bases lay between the germline ends. The CDR3 spans 15 residues. Germline CDR1 LNHDA, CDR2 SQIVND (reference sequence). The CDR3 here is CASSQGRGGNQPQHF. CDR3 coding DNA: TGTGCCAGTAGTCAGGGGAGGGGAGGCAATCAGCCCCAGCATTTT.

V usage is TRBV5-1 and J usage is TRBJ2-1; 7 positions match TRBD1. V was pared by 5 bases and J by 8 bases, with 13 bases of the junction left unmatched. This CDR3 comprises 15 residues. Germline CDR1 SGHRS, CDR2 YFSETQ. The CDR3 sequence: CASRESQGILDEQFF. The CDR3 nucleotides are TGCGCCAGCAGGGAATCACAGGGGATCTTGGATGAGCAGTTCTTC.

The rearrangement joins TRBV5-1 to TRBJ2-3, with D possibly TRBD1 on 6 matching bases. Germline V gene sequence: CDR1 SGHRS, CDR2 YFSETQ. CDR3 size: 14 residues. Trimming took off 7 bases at V and 6 bases at J, with 18 bases between the two ends. This CDR3 reads CASLGGAPSDTQYF. DNA of the CDR3: TGCGCCAGCTTAGGGGGTGCCCCGTCCGATACGCAGTATTTT. Complete variable domain (other parts from reference TRBV5-1 and TRBJ2-3): KAGVTQTPRYLIKTRGQQVTLSCSPISGHRSVSWYQQTPGQGLQFLFEYFSETQRNKGNFPGRFSGRQFSNSRSEMNVSTLELGDSALYLCASLGGAPSDTQYFGPGTRLTVL.

This sequence joins TRBV7-6 and TRBJ2-1; D is unclear. Trimming removed 4 bases at V and 4 bases at J, with 17 bases between. This CDR3 contains 16 residues. Looked up from germline, CDR1 is SGHVS and CDR2 is FNYEAQ. The CDR3 DNA follows: TGTGCCAGCAGCTCACCCCTCCGGAGATCATACAATGAGCAGTTCTTC. It encodes CASSSPLRRSYNEQFF.

The chain uses TRBV7-9 and TRBJ2-7; tentative D call: TRBD2 (5 bases). The V end was cut by 5 bases, the J end by 2 bases, with 19 bases between. Germline V gives CDR1 SEHNR, CDR2 FQNEAQ (reference sequence). The CDR3 is 16 amino acids. CDR3 DNA sequence: TGTGCCAGCAGCCCCCCAGGTGCTCTGGGAGCCTACGAGCAGTACTTC. Residues: CASSPPGALGAYEQYF.

This clone was seen more than once but under ten times. At one boundary the junction diverges from the germline segment, which might be a read error. J is TRBJ2-3 and V is TRBV29-1; 12 nucleotides line up with TRBD2. Germline V gene sequence: CDR1 SQVTM, CDR2 ANQGSEA. The CDR3 sequence is 10 residues long. CDR3 in DNA: TGCAGCGACCGGACTAGCGGGGATCTCTTT. The encoded protein is CSDRTSGDLF.

The chain uses TRBV29-1 and TRBJ2-5; no reliable D call. The V gene's germline CDR1 is SQVTM and CDR2 ANQGSEA. Trimming removed 4 bases at V and 5 bases at J, with 8 bases between. CDR3 length equals 11 residues. The CDR3 region has the DNA TGCAGCGTTGCCTTCCGGGAGACCCAGTACTTC. Protein: CSVAFRETQYF.